This T cell receptor (beta chain) was retrieved from a study of blood T cell repertoires in COVID-19. Across the study: Acute and convalescent COVID-19 specimens originated in the United States, Italy and Spain. PBMCs, B-cell-depleted T cells, or T cells provided the cDNA or gDNA that made up the material.

The assay was immunoSEQ multiplex PCR, and TCRdb's table has in-frame clones only and misses some. This table holds about 210,000 clones, about 91% found once. V lost 5 bases and J 7 bases, leaving 20 bases between the germline ends. Germline V gene sequence: CDR1 GTSNPN, CDR2 SVGIG (reference sequence). CDR3 size: 15 residues. Sequenced input: peripheral blood. This clonotype was obtained from a woman in her 40s with acute or convalescent COVID-19. The chain carries TRBV30 and TRBJ1-4, with D tentatively TRBD1 (5 bases). The CDR3 loop is CAWFPRGPRGEKLFF. The DNA of the CDR3 is TGTGCCTGGTTCCCCCGCGGACCAAGGGGTGAAAAACTGTTTTTT.